This TCR beta chain emerged from a study of blood T cells in healthy people across ages. For the second PCR, which ran for about 7 to 11 cycles, a sample-barcoded 5' primer and a J-beta primer mix were used. Each cDNA was tagged by a template-switch adaptor containing 12 random nucleotides. TCRdb itself ran the 5' RACE reads through MiXCR, one entry per CDR3 protein. The sample has over a million distinct CDR3 sequences, almost 60% seen once. A few counts support this clonotype. The V gene end was trimmed by 4 bases and the J gene end by 8 bases; junction bases not matched to a gene: 10. The germline V gene encodes CDR1 LGHNA and CDR2 YSLEER. The CDR3 consists of 15 residues. Per sample, extraction of total RNA gave at least 5.5 micrograms in every case.

Sequencing used blood. The sequence derives from a man younger than 30 in good health. This chain joins TRBV4-3 and TRBJ2-1; 8 bases are shared with TRBD2. Written as DNA, the CDR3 is TGCGCCAGCAGCCCCGGCTCTAGCGGGCTGGATGAGCAGTTCTTC. Amino acid sequence: CASSPGSSGLDEQFF.